One TCR beta chain is described in this entry. In the original workflow: Scientists estimated how many nucleated cells there were by amplifying reference gene primers. Clones were sequenced by immunoSEQ multiplex PCR, and TCRdb holds only the in-frame ones, with some missing. V and J calls and clone size are those listed in that table; D and trimming were worked out from the DNA. Of 150,000 or so clones in the sample, over 70% were seen once. The V and J ends lost 5 bases and 0 bases, in that order; junction bases with no gene match: 4. Germline V gene data show CDR1 as SGHVS and CDR2 as FQNEAQ. The CDR3 is made up of 14 amino acids. This entry is derived from a study of blood T cell repertoires in COVID-19. Individuals aged 18 to 89 years were recruited from around 22 US areas. Symptom resolution, clearance, or two negative PCRs marked donors in Cohort 3 as recovered.

Sequencing was done on a sample of PBMCs or T cells enriched from blood (not recorded which). This chain uses TRBV7-8 with TRBJ2-7, with 7 nucleotides matching TRBD1. The sequence derives from a woman in her sixties who had recovered from COVID-19. The CDR3 loop is CASSMRDSSYEQYF. CDR3 DNA sequence: TGTGCCAGCAGCATGAGGGACAGCTCCTACGAGCAGTACTTC.